A single TCR beta chain is shown here with its context. Its antigen is not yet known. It has no much larger one-base neighbor in the sample; base qualities were not kept. The data derive from a study of tumor-infiltrating lymphocytes in primary liver carcinoma (dated by TCRdb to 2015 to 2018). Study-wide context: The five patients, three men and two women aged 30 to 69 years, had hepatocellular carcinoma (four) or combined HCC and intrahepatic cholangiocarcinoma (one). The five patients had tumors staged T1-T3 N0M0, with maximum diameters ranging from about 4.2 to 10 cm. Each sample produced about 3.5 to 7.5 million productive TCRbeta reads, and read depth showed no significant difference between tissue types. TCRbeta repertoire sequencing, expression microarrays and whole-exome sequencing were combined in the study across five regions of each liver tumor, with adjacent normal tissue and blood also included. A total of some 35 specimens from 5 patients went through TCRbeta repertoire sequencing, namely 25 tumor regions, 5 adjacent noncancerous liver tissues and 5 peripheral blood samples. To link TCRbeta repertoire diversity with the local molecular phenotype, the 25 or so tumor region samples were profiled using Agilent mRNA microarrays. Reproducibility between technical replicate repertoires was high, with correlation coefficients above 0.95 and mean shared-clone rates roughly 0.87.

Total RNA and DNA were co-extracted from about 19-30 mg of bulk tissue with the AllPrep DNA/RNA mini kit, without cell sorting. Between November 2015 and early 2016, roughly 5 patients in China with histopathologically diagnosed primary liver carcinoma had their tumors surgically resected. Chronic HBV infection was present in the patients, and the patients were treatment-naive at sampling. Each tumor was sampled at five spatially separated regions: the tumor centre plus the superior, inferior, left-lateral and right-lateral poles. Histology showed that every tumor sample contained more than 80% viable tumor cells. Fresh tumor and adjacent tissue pieces were bisected; one half was stored in RNAlater at -80°C, the other sent for histology. The CDR3 holds 14 amino acids from the cysteine to the phenylalanine. The only DNA kept is the CDR3, 42 bases in frame from the first base. Looking up the germline V gene yields CDR1 SGHNT and CDR2 YENEEA. V and J lose 10 bases and 0 bases, and a span of 14 bases separates them.

Study-wide findings and limitations: Only a few patients were included in the study, and the authors note that the findings should be validated in a larger study. Comparison of CD4+ and CD8+ T cell repertoires was precluded by the use of bulk unsorted samples. Consistent with antigen-driven expansion, pairs of tumor regions showed higher repertoire overlap (mean around 35%) than either tumor-adjacent pairs (roughly 17%) or tumor-blood pairs (approximately 15%). Because only the TCR beta chain was sequenced and unpaired alpha chains were not captured, true repertoire diversity is likely underestimated. Only about 7-25% of top clones were present in all five regions of a tumor, suggesting spatial heterogeneity of tumor-infiltrating T cells. The top 250 clones accounted for a significantly greater share of the repertoire in tumors than in blood (p = 0.039).

A constant-region primer and ProtoScript II reverse transcriptase were used to reverse-transcribe TCRbeta-specific cDNA from 500 ng total RNA. TCRbeta libraries were built with three nested multiplex PCR rounds, a slightly modified ARM-PCR procedure. Each of the first two PCR rounds ran for roughly 9 cycles using multiplex TRBV1-TRBV30 forward primers together with a Cbeta reverse primer. Sample barcodes and Illumina adapters were added in a final 25-cycle PCR with Deep VentR polymerase. Before sequencing, amplicons of 200-500 bp were purified from gel using a QIAquick gel extraction kit. The TCRbeta amplicons were sequenced with 250-bp paired-end reads on an Illumina HiSeq 2500. Per the source publication's procedure: Reads were quality-trimmed with Trimmomatic v0.33, and paired reads were merged with FLASH v1.2.11 to recover full CDR3 sequences. V, D and J germline segments were assigned to the rearranged TCRbeta sequences by MiGEC v1.2.1b. Clonotype statistics and Shannon-Wiener diversity indices were computed with VDJtools v1.0.0. To reduce sampling bias, subsequent analyses other than the diversity analysis used only the 250 most abundant clonotypes in each sample. TCRdb reworked the public reads: Q25 trimming with fastp, MiXCR clone assembly, productive beta chains retained. Entries are consolidated by CDR3 protein sequence, retaining the most common genes and DNA. The authors' filters were not applied to this entry. The sample table contains under 110,000 distinct CDR3 sequences; only one count was recorded for about 62% of them. Roughly 12% of the sample belongs to the ten largest clones.

The chain links TRBV11-3 with TRBJ2-3, with TRBD2 perhaps the D gene, on 5 matching bases. The sequencing input was liver tumor tissue from sampling region 2. The cell subset or site label for this specimen denotes: tumor region T2, inferior pole. This TCR was recovered from a woman aged 60-75 years with primary liver carcinoma and hepatitis B virus infection. The CDR3 loop reads CATSFRTSTDTQYF. The DNA is TGTGCCACAAGTTTCAGGACTAGCACAGATACGCAGTATTTT.